A selection of T cell receptor beta chains follows, all from one sample in a study of PD-L1 blockade in urothelial cancer. Sequencing was performed with immunoSEQ multiplex PCR; in TCRdb, only in-frame clones are kept and a portion is missing. The sample shows 50,000 or so clones, about three quarters of them seen only once. The sequenced sample was PBMCs, obtained around atezolizumab (anti-PD-L1) treatment. The receptors stem from a man between 65 and 85 years old with urothelial cancer. CDR3s include the opening cysteine and the closing phenylalanine or tryptophan. D genes are given only for firm matches. Clone size is given for some rows only: seen once, a few or many times, or a class if the clone is expanded.

V gene: TRBV29-1; clone size: NA; D gene: NA; J gene: TRBJ2-4; CDR3 DNA: TGCAGCGGTCCAGGGGAGCTAGCCAAAAACATTCAGTACTTC; CDR3 protein: CSGPGELAKNIQYF
V gene: TRBV7-2; clone size: NA; D gene: NA; J gene: TRBJ1-2; CDR3 DNA: TGTGCCAGCAGCGCTTCCGGGGGGCCCTATGGCTACACCTTC; CDR3 protein: CASSASGGPYGYTF
V gene: TRBV12-5; clone size: NA; D gene: TRBD2; J gene: TRBJ2-3; CDR3 DNA: TGTGCTAGTGGTTTGGTAGTTAGTTCGGGGGGGGCGAAGGATACGCAGTATTTT; CDR3 protein: CASGLVVSSGGAKDTQYF
V gene: TRBV28; clone size: once; D gene: NA; J gene: TRBJ1-2; CDR3 DNA: TGTGCCAGCAGTGACGGCGGGGGGCTTGGCTACACCTTC; CDR3 protein: CASSDGGGLGYTF
V gene: TRBV9; clone size: NA; D gene: TRBD1; J gene: TRBJ1-2; CDR3 DNA: TGTGCCAGCAGCCACGGACAGGGGGCGCTGGGGTCCTATGGCTACACCTTC; CDR3 protein: CASSHGQGALGSYGYTF
V gene: TRBV6-1; clone size: NA; D gene: TRBD2; J gene: TRBJ2-7; CDR3 DNA: TGTGCCAGCAGTGAAACGGGACTACGGGCAGGGGAGCAGTACTTC; CDR3 protein: CASSETGLRAGEQYF
V gene: TRBV7-2; clone size: NA; D gene: TRBD1; J gene: TRBJ2-7; CDR3 DNA: TGTGCCAGCAGCAGGAAGGGGGCCGGCTACGAGCAGTACTTC; CDR3 protein: CASSRKGAGYEQYF
V gene: TRBV2; clone size: NA; D gene: NA; J gene: TRBJ2-6; CDR3 DNA: TGTGCCAGCAGTGTCATCGGGGCTGGGGCCAACGTCCTGACTTTC; CDR3 protein: CASSVIGAGANVLTF
V gene: TRBV28; clone size: NA; D gene: NA; J gene: TRBJ2-1; CDR3 DNA: TGTGCCAGCAGTTTATCTGGGGCGGGATCCTACAATGAGCAGTTCTTC; CDR3 protein: CASSLSGAGSYNEQFF
V gene: TRBV19; clone size: NA; D gene: NA; J gene: TRBJ1-1; CDR3 DNA: TGTGCCAGTAGTTCCGGGACTCTAGAGAACACTGAAGCTTTCTTT; CDR3 protein: CASSSGTLENTEAFF
V gene: TRBV6-4; clone size: NA; D gene: TRBD1; J gene: TRBJ1-5; CDR3 DNA: TGTGCCAGCCTCTGCCAGGGGGGCAATCAGCCCCAGCATTTT; CDR3 protein: CASLCQGGNQPQHF
V gene: TRBV7-6; clone size: NA; D gene: NA; J gene: TRBJ1-4; CDR3 DNA: TGTGCCAGCAGCTCCGCGCGTGGACAGTTTAATGAAAAACTGTTTTTT; CDR3 protein: CASSSARGQFNEKLFF
V gene: TRBV7-3; clone size: few; D gene: NA; J gene: TRBJ2-5; CDR3 DNA: TGTGCCAGCAGCTTAACTTCAAGCCCCCAAGAGACCCAGTACTTC; CDR3 protein: CASSLTSSPQETQYF
V gene: TRBV9; clone size: NA; D gene: NA; J gene: TRBJ2-2; CDR3 DNA: TGTGCCAGCAGCGTTAGTCCCCGGGACACCGGGGAGCTGTTTTTT; CDR3 protein: CASSVSPRDTGELFF
V gene: TRBV4-2; clone size: NA; D gene: NA; J gene: TRBJ2-7; CDR3 DNA: TGTGCCAGCAGCCAAGAGGGATCGGGAGTGGGGCGGGACGAGCAGTACTTC; CDR3 protein: CASSQEGSGVGRDEQYF
V gene: TRBV5-4; clone size: NA; D gene: TRBD2; J gene: TRBJ2-2; CDR3 DNA: TGTGCCAGCACCCACGGGGCAGGGAGGGTTCTGTCTACCGGGGAGCTGTTTTTT; CDR3 protein: CASTHGAGRVLSTGELFF
V gene: TRBV6-6; clone size: NA; D gene: NA; J gene: TRBJ2-1; CDR3 DNA: TGTGCCAGCAGTTACCCCGACAGGGAGCAGTTCTTC; CDR3 protein: CASSYPDREQFF
V gene: TRBV2; clone size: NA; D gene: NA; J gene: TRBJ2-7; CDR3 DNA: TGTGCCAGCAGTCCTGGACAGACCCTAACCTACGAGCAGTACTTC; CDR3 protein: CASSPGQTLTYEQYF
V gene: TRBV28; clone size: NA; D gene: TRBD1; J gene: TRBJ1-2; CDR3 DNA: TGTGCCAGCAGTCAACCATTTGGGACAGGGGACCGCTATGGCTACACCTTC; CDR3 protein: CASSQPFGTGDRYGYTF
V gene: TRBV11-2; clone size: NA; D gene: NA; J gene: TRBJ2-7; CDR3 DNA: TGTGCCAGCAGCTTAACTAGGAATCCCTACGAGCAGTACTTC; CDR3 protein: CASSLTRNPYEQYF
V gene: TRBV4-3; clone size: NA; D gene: NA; J gene: TRBJ2-5; CDR3 DNA: TGCGCCAGCAGCCAAGATCCATTAGGGGAAACCCAGTACTTC; CDR3 protein: CASSQDPLGETQYF
V gene: TRBV30; clone size: once; D gene: TRBD2; J gene: TRBJ2-1; CDR3 DNA: TGTGCCTGGAGACTAGCGGGAAAGTATGAGCAGTTCTTC; CDR3 protein: CAWRLAGKYEQFF
V gene: TRBV11-3; clone size: NA; D gene: NA; J gene: TRBJ2-3; CDR3 DNA: TGTGCCAGCAGCTTAGAGGCAGGGGCAGATACGCAGTATTTT; CDR3 protein: CASSLEAGADTQYF
V gene: TRBV27; clone size: NA; D gene: NA; J gene: TRBJ2-2; CDR3 DNA: TGTGCCAGCAGGGGGGAGGTGAGGAACGGGGAGCTGTTTTTT; CDR3 protein: CASRGEVRNGELFF